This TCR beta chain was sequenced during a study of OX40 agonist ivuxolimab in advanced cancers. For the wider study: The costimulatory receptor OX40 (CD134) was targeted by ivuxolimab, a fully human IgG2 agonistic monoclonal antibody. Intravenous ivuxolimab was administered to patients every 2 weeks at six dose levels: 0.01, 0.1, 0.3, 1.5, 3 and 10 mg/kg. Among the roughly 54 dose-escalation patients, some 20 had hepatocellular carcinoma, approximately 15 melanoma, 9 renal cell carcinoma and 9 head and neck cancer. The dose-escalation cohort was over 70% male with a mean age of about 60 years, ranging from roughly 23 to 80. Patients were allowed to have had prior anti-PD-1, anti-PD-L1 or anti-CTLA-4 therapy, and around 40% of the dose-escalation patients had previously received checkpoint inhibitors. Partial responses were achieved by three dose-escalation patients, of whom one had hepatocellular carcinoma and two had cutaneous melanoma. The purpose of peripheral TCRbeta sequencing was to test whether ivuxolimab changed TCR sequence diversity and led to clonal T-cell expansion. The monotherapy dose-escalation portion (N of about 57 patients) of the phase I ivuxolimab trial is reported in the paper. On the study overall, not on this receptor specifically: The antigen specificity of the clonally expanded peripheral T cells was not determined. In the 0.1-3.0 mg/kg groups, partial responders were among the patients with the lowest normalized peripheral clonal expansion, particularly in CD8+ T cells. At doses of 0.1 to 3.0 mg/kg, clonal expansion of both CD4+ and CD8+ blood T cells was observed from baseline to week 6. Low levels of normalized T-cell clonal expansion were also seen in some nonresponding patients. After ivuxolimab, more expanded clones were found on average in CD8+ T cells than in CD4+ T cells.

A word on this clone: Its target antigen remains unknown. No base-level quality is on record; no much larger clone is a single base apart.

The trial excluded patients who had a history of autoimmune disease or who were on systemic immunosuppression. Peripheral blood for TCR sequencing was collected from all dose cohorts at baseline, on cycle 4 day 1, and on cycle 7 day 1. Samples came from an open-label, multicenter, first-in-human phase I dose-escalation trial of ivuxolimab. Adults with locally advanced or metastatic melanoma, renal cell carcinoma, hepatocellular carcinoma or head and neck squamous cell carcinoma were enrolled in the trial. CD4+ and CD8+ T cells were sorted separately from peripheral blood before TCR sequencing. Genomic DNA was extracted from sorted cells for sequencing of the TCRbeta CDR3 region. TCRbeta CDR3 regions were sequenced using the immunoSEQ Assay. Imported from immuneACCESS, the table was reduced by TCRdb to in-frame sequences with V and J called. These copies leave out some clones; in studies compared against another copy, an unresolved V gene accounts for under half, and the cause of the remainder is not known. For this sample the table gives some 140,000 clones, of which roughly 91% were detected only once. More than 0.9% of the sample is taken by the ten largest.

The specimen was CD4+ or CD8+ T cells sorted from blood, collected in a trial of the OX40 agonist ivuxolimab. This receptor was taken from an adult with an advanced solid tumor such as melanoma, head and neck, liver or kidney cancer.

The nucleotide sequence reads as follows: TGTGCCAGCAGCTTAGGGCTCTCCCGGAGCACAGATACGCAGTATTTT. It translates as CASSLGLSRSTDTQYF. The chain joins TRBV7-9 to TRBJ2-3; there is no confident call for the D gene. Taken from the germline V gene (reference sequence), the CDR1 and CDR2 loops are SEHNR and FQNEAQ. From the cysteine up to the phenylalanine, the CDR3 has a length of 16 residues. The entry retains the CDR3 DNA only, 48 bases that are in frame from base 1. V and J are truncated by 1 base and 0 bases respectively, leaving an intervening sequence of 11 bases.